This TCR beta chain was captured in a study of molecular identifiers for immune sequencing clone quantification. Libraries used roughly 20,000 to 1,100,000 sorted naive CD8 T cells and 10%, 30% or 50% RNA input. Per the germline V gene, CDR1 is GTSNPN and CDR2 is SVGIG (reference sequence). V gave up 2 bases and J gave up 1 base, with 11 bases separating them. The CDR3 contains 15 residues. TCRdb itself ran the PCR reads through MiXCR, one entry per CDR3 protein. The table shows about 640,000 distinct CDR3 sequences, with nearly 20% occurring only once. J is TRBJ2-2 and V is TRBV30; no clear D. The specimen was naive CD8+ T cells from blood, with Jurkat cell RNA spiked in. Subset denoted: FACS-sorted CD8+CD4-CCR7+CD45RA+ naive T cells. This clonotype was sampled from a human donor in good health. Some libraries in this study had Jurkat cell RNA spiked in. CDR3 in amino acids: CAWSFLFGNTGELFF. The CDR3 DNA sequence: TGTGCCTGGAGTTTCTTATTTGGGAACACCGGGGAGCTGTTTTTT.